One T cell receptor (beta chain) is described in this entry. Its antigen is unidentified. The data were taken from a study of CD8+ T cells in alopecia areata. Overall study: Treated patients took oral tofacitinib at 5 to 10 mg twice daily.

CDR1 is LGHNA and CDR2 is YSLEER in the germline V gene. The CDR3 is 15 residues long. The V segment lost 3 bases and the J segment 2 bases; nucleotides outside the gene matches: 4. Documented treatment: oral pan-JAK inhibitor, 5-10 mg twice daily. Notes on the study in general: Significant decreases in scalp clonality and expanded CD8+ clones followed tofacitinib treatment.

Sequencing templates came from extracted RNA that was reverse transcribed into cDNA. TCRdb's table, derived via immunoSEQ multiplex PCR, lists solely in-frame clones and lacks some. In the table there are 90,000 to 100,000 clones, about 58% of which are singletons. The clonotype was recovered from a human donor with alopecia areata. Material: CD8+ T cells sorted from blood, obtained at week 4, from a patient treated with tofacitinib. The V call is TRBV4-3, the J call TRBJ2-1; TRBD2 matches at 7 bases. CDR3 sequence reads: CASSHVSGAYNEQFF. Here the CDR3 DNA reads TGCGCCAGCAGCCACGTCAGCGGGGCCTACAATGAGCAGTTCTTC.